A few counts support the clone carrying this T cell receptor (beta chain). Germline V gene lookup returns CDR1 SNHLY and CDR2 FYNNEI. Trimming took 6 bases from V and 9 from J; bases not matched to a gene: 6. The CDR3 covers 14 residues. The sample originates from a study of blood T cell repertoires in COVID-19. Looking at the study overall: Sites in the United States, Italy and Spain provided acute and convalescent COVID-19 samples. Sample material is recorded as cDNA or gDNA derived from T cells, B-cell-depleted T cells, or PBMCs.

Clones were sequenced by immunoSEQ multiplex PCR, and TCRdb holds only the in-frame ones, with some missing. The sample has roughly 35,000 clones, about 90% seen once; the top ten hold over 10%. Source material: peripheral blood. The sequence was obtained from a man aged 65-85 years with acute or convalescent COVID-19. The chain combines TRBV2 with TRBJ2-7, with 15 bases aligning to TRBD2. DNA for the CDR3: TGTGCCAGCAGACCGGGACTAGCGGGAGGAAGGCAGTACTTC. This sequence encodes CASRPGLAGGRQYF.